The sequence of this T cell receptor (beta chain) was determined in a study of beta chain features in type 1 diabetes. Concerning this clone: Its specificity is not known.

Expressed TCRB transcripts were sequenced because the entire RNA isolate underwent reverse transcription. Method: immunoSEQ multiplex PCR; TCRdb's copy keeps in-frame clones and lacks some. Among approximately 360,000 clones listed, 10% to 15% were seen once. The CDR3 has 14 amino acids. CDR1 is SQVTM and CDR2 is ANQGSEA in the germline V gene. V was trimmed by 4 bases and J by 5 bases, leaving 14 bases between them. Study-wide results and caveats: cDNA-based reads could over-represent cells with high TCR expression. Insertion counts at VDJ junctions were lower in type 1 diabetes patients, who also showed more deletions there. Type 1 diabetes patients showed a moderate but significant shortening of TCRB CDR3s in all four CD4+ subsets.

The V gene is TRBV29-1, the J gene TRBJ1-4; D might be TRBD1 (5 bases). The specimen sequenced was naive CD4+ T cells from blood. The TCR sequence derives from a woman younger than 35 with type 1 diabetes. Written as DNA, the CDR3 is TGCAGCGTTGGCCGTGGGGGGATAAATGAAAAACTGTTTTTT. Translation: CSVGRGGINEKLFF. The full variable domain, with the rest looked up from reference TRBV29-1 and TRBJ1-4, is SAVISQKPSRDICQRGTSLTIQCQVDSQVTMMFWYRQQPGQSLTLIATANQGSEATYESGFVIDKFPISRPNLTFSTLTVSNMSPEDSSIYLCSVGRGGINEKLFFGSGTQLSVL.